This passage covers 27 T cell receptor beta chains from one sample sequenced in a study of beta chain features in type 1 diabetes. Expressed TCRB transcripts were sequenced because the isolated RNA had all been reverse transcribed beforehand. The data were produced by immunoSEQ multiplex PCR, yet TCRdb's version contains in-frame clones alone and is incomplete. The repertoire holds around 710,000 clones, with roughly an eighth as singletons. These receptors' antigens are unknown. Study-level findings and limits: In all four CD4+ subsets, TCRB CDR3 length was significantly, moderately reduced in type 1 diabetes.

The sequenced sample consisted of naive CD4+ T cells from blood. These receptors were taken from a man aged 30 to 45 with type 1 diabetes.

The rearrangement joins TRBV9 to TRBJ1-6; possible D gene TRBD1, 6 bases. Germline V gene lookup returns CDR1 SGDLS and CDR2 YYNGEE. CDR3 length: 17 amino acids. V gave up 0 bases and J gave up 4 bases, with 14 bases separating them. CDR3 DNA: TGTGCCAGCAGCGTAGGAGGGGACACCAAATATAATTCACCCCTCCACTTT. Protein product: CASSVGGDTKYNSPLHF. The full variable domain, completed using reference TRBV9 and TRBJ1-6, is DSGVTQTPKHLITATGQRVTLRCSPRSGDLSVYWYQQSLDQGLQFLIQYYNGEERAKGNILERFSAQQFPDLHSELNLSSLELGDSALYFCASSVGGDTKYNSPLHFGNGTRLTVT.

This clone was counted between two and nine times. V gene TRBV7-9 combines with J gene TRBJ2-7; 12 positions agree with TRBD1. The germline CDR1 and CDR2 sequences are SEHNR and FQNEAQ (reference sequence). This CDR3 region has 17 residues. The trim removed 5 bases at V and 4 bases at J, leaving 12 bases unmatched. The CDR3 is CASSQGQGARYRYEQYF. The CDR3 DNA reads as TGTGCCAGCAGCCAGGGACAGGGGGCGCGTTATAGGTACGAGCAGTACTTC.

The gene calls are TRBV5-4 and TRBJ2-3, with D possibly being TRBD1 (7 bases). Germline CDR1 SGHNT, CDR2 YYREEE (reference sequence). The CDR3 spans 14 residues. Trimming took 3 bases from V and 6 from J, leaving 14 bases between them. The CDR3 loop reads CASSSQTGRDTQYF. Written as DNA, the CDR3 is TGTGCCAGCAGCTCCCAGACAGGGAGGGATACGCAGTATTTT.

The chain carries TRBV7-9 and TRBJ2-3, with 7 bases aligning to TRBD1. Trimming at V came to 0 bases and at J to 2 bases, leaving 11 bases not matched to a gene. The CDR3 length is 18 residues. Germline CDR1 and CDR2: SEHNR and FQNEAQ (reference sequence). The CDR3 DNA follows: TGTGCCAGCAGCTTAGCTGTTAGCCTGGGACAGAACACAGATACGCAGTATTTT. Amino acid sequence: CASSLAVSLGQNTDTQYF.

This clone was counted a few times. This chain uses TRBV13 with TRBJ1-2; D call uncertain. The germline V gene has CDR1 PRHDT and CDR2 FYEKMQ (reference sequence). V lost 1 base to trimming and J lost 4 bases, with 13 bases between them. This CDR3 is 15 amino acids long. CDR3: CASSLAYQVGYGYTF. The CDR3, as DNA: TGTGCCAGCAGCTTAGCCTACCAAGTCGGCTATGGCTACACCTTC.

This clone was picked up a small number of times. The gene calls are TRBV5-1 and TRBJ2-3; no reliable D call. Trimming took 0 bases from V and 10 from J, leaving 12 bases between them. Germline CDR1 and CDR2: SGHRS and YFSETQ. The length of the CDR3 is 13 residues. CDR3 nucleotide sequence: TGCGCCAGCAGCTTGGATCCGGTCGGTCCGCAGTATTTT. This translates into CASSLDPVGPQYF.

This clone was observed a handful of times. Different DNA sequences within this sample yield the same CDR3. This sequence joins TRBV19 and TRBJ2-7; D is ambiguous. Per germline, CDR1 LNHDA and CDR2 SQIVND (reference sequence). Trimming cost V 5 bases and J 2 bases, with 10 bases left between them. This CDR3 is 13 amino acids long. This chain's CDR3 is CASSRQAAYEQYF. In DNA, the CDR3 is TGTGCCAGTAGTCGGCAGGCCGCCTACGAGCAGTACTTC.

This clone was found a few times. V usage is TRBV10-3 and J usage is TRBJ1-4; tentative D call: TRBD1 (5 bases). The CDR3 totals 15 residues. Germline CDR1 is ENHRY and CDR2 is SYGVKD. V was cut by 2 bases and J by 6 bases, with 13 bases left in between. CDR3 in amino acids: CAISEADTHDEKLFF. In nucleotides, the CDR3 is TGTGCCATCAGTGAGGCGGACACCCACGATGAAAAACTGTTTTTT.

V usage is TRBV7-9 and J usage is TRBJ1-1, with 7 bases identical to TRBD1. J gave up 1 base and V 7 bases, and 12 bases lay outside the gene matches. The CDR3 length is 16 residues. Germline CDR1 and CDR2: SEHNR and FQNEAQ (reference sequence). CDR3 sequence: CASTTRTGSTNTEAFF. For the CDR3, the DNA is TGTGCCAGCACCACGCGGACAGGATCCACGAACACTGAAGCTTTCTTT.

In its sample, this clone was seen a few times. Here the CDR3 reads CASSLTGQGQPQHF. In DNA form, the CDR3 reads TGTGCCAGCAGTTTAACGGGCCAGGGTCAGCCCCAGCATTTT. The V call is TRBV27, the J call TRBJ1-5; possibly TRBD1 for D (5 bases). V lost 2 bases, J lost 6 bases, and 11 bases lay in between. The length of the CDR3 is 14 residues. CDR1 is MNHEY and CDR2 is SMNVEV in the germline V gene (reference sequence).

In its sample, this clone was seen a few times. CDR3 DNA sequence: TGTGCCAGCAGCCCAAGGGCCACCAGGTCACCCCTCCACTTT. Translation gives CASSPRATRSPLHF. The gene calls are TRBV6-5 and TRBJ1-6; D remains unclear. Trimming cost V 6 bases and J 10 bases, with 16 bases left between them. The CDR3 is 14 residues long. Germline CDR1 is MNHEY and CDR2 is SVGAGI.

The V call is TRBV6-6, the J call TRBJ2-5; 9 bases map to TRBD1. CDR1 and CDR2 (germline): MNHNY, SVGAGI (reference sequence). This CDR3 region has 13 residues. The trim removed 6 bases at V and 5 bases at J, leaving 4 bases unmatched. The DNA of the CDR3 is TGTGCCAGCAGGTTGACAGGGGGGGAGACCCAGTACTTC. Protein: CASRLTGGETQYF.

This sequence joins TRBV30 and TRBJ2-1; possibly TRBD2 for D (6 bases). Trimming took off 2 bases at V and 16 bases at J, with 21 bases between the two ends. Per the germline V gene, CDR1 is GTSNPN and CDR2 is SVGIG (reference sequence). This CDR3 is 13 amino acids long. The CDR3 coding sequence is TGTGCCTGGAGTAAGGGAGGTGGGGATCTTGCCTTCTTC. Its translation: CAWSKGGGDLAFF.

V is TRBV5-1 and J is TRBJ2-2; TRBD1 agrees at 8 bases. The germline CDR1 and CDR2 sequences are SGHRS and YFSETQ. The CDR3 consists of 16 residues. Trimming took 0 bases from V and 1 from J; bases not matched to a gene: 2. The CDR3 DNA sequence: TGCGCCAGCAGCTTGGCAGGACAGGGGAACACCGGGGAGCTGTTTTTT. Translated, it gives CASSLAGQGNTGELFF.

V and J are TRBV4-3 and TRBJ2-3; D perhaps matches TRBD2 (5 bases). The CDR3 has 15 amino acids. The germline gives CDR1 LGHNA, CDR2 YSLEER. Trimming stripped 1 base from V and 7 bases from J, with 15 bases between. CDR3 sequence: CASSQVAGLTNTQYF. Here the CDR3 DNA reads TGCGCCAGCAGCCAAGTGGCGGGCCTGACAAATACGCAGTATTTT.

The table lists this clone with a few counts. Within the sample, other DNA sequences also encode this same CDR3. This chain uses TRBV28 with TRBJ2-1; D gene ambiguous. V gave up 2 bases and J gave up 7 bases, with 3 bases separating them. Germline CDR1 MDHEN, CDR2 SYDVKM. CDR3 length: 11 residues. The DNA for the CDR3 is TGTGCCAGCAGTTTACGAAATGAGCAGTTCTTC. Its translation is CASSLRNEQFF. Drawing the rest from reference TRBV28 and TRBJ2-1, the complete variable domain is DVKVTQSSRYLVKRTGEKVFLECVQDMDHENMFWYRQDPGLGLRLIYFSYDVKMKEKGDIPEGYSVSREKKERFSLILESASTNQTSMYLCASSLRNEQFFGPGTRLTVL.

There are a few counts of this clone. CDR3 nucleotides: TGTGCCAGCAATCGAGGTGGGCAGGAAGAGACCCAGTACTTC. As protein: CASNRGGQEETQYF. The chain employs TRBV6-5 and TRBJ2-5; D gene unclear. The CDR3 extends over 14 amino acids. Trimming cost V 7 bases and J 3 bases, with 15 bases left between them. The germline gives CDR1 MNHEY, CDR2 SVGAGI.

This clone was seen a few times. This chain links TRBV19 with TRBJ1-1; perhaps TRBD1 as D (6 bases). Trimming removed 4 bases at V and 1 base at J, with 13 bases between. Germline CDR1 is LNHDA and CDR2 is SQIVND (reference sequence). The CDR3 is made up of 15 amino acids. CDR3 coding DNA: TGTGCCAGTAGTACTCCCAGAGGGGGGAACACTGAAGCTTTCTTT. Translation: CASSTPRGGNTEAFF.

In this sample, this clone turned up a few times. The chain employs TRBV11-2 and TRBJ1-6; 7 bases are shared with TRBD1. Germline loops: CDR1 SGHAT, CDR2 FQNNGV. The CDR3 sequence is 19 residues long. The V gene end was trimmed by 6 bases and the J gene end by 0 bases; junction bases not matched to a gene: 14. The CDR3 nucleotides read TGTGCCAGCAGACATACCGGGACAGCTGGAAGCTCCTATAATTCACCCCTCCACTTT. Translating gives CASRHTGTAGSSYNSPLHF.

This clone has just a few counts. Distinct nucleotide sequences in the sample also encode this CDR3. As DNA, the CDR3 is TGTGCCAGCAGCCCAACAGGGGGGCCCCAGCATTTT. Its translation: CASSPTGGPQHF. The chain has TRBV7-9 and TRBJ1-5; 8 bases are a match to TRBD1. The CDR3 consists of 12 residues. Trimming cost V 5 bases and J 9 bases; bases outside gene matches: 3. Germline CDR1 is SEHNR and CDR2 is FQNEAQ (reference sequence).

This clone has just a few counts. For the CDR3, the DNA is TGTGCCAGCAGCCTGGGGGCAGACTGGCAAGAGACCCAGTACTTC. Translating gives CASSLGADWQETQYF. This rearrangement joins TRBV27 to TRBJ2-5; D possibly corresponds to TRBD1 (6 bases). The CDR3 is made up of 15 amino acids. Germline V lookup: CDR1 MNHEY, CDR2 SMNVEV (reference sequence). V was pared by 6 bases and J by 2 bases, with 16 bases between.

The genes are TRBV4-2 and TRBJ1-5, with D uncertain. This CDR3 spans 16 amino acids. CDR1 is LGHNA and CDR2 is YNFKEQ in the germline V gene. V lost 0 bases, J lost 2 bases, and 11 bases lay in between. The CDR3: CASSQDKARGNQPQHF. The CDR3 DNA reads TGTGCCAGCAGCCAAGATAAGGCCCGGGGCAATCAGCCCCAGCATTTT.

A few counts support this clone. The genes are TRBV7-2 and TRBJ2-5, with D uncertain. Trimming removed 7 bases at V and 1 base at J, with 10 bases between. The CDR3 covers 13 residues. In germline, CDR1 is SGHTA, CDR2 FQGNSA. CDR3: CASTARVQETQYF. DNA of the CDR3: TGTGCCAGCACCGCCCGGGTCCAAGAGACCCAGTACTTC.

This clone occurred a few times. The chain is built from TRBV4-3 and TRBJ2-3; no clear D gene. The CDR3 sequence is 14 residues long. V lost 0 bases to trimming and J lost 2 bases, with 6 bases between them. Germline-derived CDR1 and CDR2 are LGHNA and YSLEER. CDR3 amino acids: CASSQDTYTDTQYF. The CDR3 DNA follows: TGCGCCAGCAGCCAAGACACCTACACAGATACGCAGTATTTT.

The CDR3 reads CASSQDMAKDTQYF. CDR3 bases: TGCGCCAGCAGCCAAGATATGGCAAAAGATACGCAGTATTTT. J is TRBJ2-3 and V is TRBV4-1; D not resolved. Trimming cost V 0 bases and J 5 bases, with 9 bases left between them. Germline V gene lookup returns CDR1 MGHRA and CDR2 YSYEKL. This CDR3 has 14 residues.

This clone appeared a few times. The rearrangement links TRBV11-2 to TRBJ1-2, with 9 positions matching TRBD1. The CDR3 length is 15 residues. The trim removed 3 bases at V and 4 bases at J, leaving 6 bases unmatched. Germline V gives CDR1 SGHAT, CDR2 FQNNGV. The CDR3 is CASSFSTGGGYGYTF. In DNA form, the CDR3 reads TGTGCCAGCAGCTTTAGTACAGGGGGCGGCTATGGCTACACCTTC.

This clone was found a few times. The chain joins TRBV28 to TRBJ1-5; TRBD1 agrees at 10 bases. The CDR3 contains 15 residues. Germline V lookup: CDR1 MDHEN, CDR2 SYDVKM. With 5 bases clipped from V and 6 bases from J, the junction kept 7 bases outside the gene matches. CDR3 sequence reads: CASSPGQGDVQPQHF. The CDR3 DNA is TGTGCCAGCAGTCCCGGACAGGGGGACGTTCAGCCCCAGCATTTT. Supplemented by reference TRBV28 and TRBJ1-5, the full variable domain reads DVKVTQSSRYLVKRTGEKVFLECVQDMDHENMFWYRQDPGLGLRLIYFSYDVKMKEKGDIPEGYSVSREKKERFSLILESASTNQTSMYLCASSPGQGDVQPQHFGDGTRLSIL.